These 20 T cell receptor beta chains came from one sample sequenced in a study of T cell repertoires and HLA-DP antigens. This table comes from immunoSEQ multiplex PCR, and its TCRdb copy is limited to in-frame clones, with some not included. The repertoire holds 90,000 to 130,000 clones, with 80% to 95% as singletons. Their antigens remain unidentified. The specimen sequenced was CD4+ T cells from PBMCs. These receptors came from a woman aged 18 to 35 in good health and CMV-seronegative.

The rearrangement uses TRBV5-1 and TRBJ1-5, with D maybe TRBD1 (5 bases). The CDR3 extends over 15 amino acids. V lost 5 bases, J lost 0 bases, and 12 bases lay in between. Germline loops: CDR1 SGHRS, CDR2 YFSETQ. The CDR3 is CASRPTGGSNQPQHF. The CDR3 nucleotides are TGCGCCAGCAGACCCACAGGAGGTAGCAATCAGCCCCAGCATTTT.

The table lists this clone with a few counts. The chain joins TRBV7-8 to TRBJ2-5, with D unclear. The CDR3 is made up of 11 amino acids. V was clipped by 7 bases and J by 0 bases, with 3 bases between them. Germline CDR1 SGHVS, CDR2 FQNEAQ. CDR3 coding DNA: TGTGCCAGCACTGACCAAGAGACCCAGTACTTC. Residues: CASTDQETQYF.

CDR3 DNA sequence: TGTGCCAGCAGCTTAGTCCCCCCGGGTTTGGGCAAAAACACTGAAGCTTTCTTT. It is translated as CASSLVPPGLGKNTEAFF. The J gene is TRBJ1-1, the V gene TRBV7-2; no definite D call. Trimming shortened V by 1 base and J by 2 bases, and 20 bases separated the two germline ends. CDR1 is SGHTA and CDR2 is FQGNSA in the germline V gene. The CDR3 runs to 18 residues.

Comments on this clone: Distinct nucleotide sequences in the sample also encode this CDR3. The genes are TRBV30 and TRBJ1-5; 7 nucleotides line up with TRBD1. The CDR3 consists of 13 residues. J was trimmed by 7 bases and V by 1 base; bases with no gene match: 4. Germline CDR1 GTSNPN, CDR2 SVGIG (reference sequence). The CDR3 loop is CAWSGQGPQPQHF. DNA for the CDR3: TGTGCCTGGAGTGGACAGGGACCCCAGCCCCAGCATTTT. Complete variable domain (other parts from reference TRBV30 and TRBJ1-5): SQTIHQWPATLVQPVGSPLSLECTVEGTSNPNLYWYRQAAGRGLQLLFYSVGIGQISSEVPQNLSASRPQDRQFILSSKKLLLSDSGFYLCAWSGQGPQPQHFGDGTRLSIL.

V usage is TRBV6-1 and J usage is TRBJ2-7; 10 nucleotides align to TRBD1. This CDR3 has 15 amino acids. J gave up 4 bases and V 1 base, and 4 bases lay outside the gene matches. The germline V gene has CDR1 MNHNS and CDR2 SASEGT. CDR3 amino acids: CASSEGTGGRYEQYV. CDR3 coding DNA: TGTGCCAGCAGTGAAGGGACAGGGGGAAGATACGAGCAGTACGTC.

V gene TRBV6-6 combines with J gene TRBJ2-7, with 12 positions matching TRBD2. V trimming: 6 bases; J trimming: 7 bases; junction bases outside the gene matches: 1. This CDR3 has 12 amino acids. Germline CDR1 reads MNHNY; CDR2 reads SVGAGI (reference sequence). The CDR3 spells CASSLAGGEQYV. The CDR3 DNA sequence: TGTGCCAGCAGCCTAGCGGGGGGGGAGCAGTACGTC.

The V and J genes are TRBV6-6 and TRBJ1-3, with D perhaps matching TRBD1 (5 bases). In germline, CDR1 is MNHNY, CDR2 SVGAGI (reference sequence). V lost 6 bases to trimming and J lost 3 bases, with 12 bases between them. The CDR3 spans 14 residues. As DNA, the CDR3 is TGTGCCAGCAGCGAGGCAGGGATTGGAAACACCATATATTTT. As protein: CASSEAGIGNTIYF.

The V call is TRBV7-9, the J call TRBJ1-1; D is undetermined. Germline V gene lookup returns CDR1 SEHNR and CDR2 FQNEAQ (reference sequence). The CDR3 covers 13 residues. Trimming left V 4 bases short and J 11 bases short, with 17 bases between. CDR3 nucleotides: TGTGCCAGCAGCTCCCCCCGAGGATTCGGGGCTTTCTTT. This codes for CASSSPRGFGAFF.

The count of this clone is one. For the CDR3, the DNA is TGTGCCAGCAGTGAAGAGGTAGCTAACTATGGCTACACCTTC. Amino acid sequence: CASSEEVANYGYTF. V gene TRBV2 combines with J gene TRBJ1-2; D unresolved. Trimming cost V 1 base and J 0 bases, with 6 bases left between them. The CDR3 runs to 14 residues. Germline loops: CDR1 SNHLY, CDR2 FYNNEI.

This clone was counted only a few times. J is TRBJ2-1 and V is TRBV2; D may match TRBD1 or TRBD2 (5 bases each). The CDR3 is 15 residues long. Trimming pared 2 bases from V and 2 bases from J, leaving 10 bases between. Looked up from germline, CDR1 is SNHLY and CDR2 is FYNNEI. This chain's CDR3 is CASSEQRGPYNEQFF. As DNA, the CDR3 is TGTGCCAGCAGTGAACAACGGGGCCCCTACAATGAGCAGTTCTTC. Based on the CDR3 plus reference TRBV2 and TRBJ2-1, the full variable domain is EPEVTQTPSHQVTQMGQEVILRCVPISNHLYFYWYRQILGQKVEFLVSFYNNEISEKSEIFDDQFSVERPDGSNFTLKIRSTKLEDSAMYFCASSEQRGPYNEQFFGPGTRLTVL.

The chain links TRBV2 to TRBJ1-1, with unresolved D. This CDR3 spans 11 amino acids. Trimming took off 10 bases at V and 0 bases at J, with 6 bases between the two ends. The germline gives CDR1 SNHLY, CDR2 FYNNEI. CDR3 sequence: CATGVNTEAFF. The CDR3 nucleotides are TGTGCCACCGGGGTGAACACTGAAGCTTTCTTT.

J is TRBJ2-6 and V is TRBV11-2; D remains unclear. Trimming shortened V by 3 bases and J by 2 bases, and 2 bases separated the two germline ends. The germline CDR1 and CDR2 sequences are SGHAT and FQNNGV. The CDR3 runs to 13 residues. The CDR3 DNA sequence: TGTGCCAGCAGCTTGGCTGGGGCCAACGTCCTGACTTTC. It encodes CASSLAGANVLTF.

As regards this clone: Other DNA variants within this sample encode the same CDR3. The V and J genes are TRBV7-9 and TRBJ2-5; D is ambiguous. Trimming cost V 1 base and J 5 bases, with 5 bases left between them. The CDR3 consists of 12 residues. CDR1 and CDR2 from the germline V gene are SEHNR and FQNEAQ (reference sequence). CDR3 residues: CASSLVSETQYF. For the CDR3, the DNA is TGTGCCAGCAGCTTAGTCTCGGAGACCCAGTACTTC.

The chain is built from TRBV19 and TRBJ1-5; 7 bases are shared with TRBD1. Germline V gene sequence: CDR1 LNHDA, CDR2 SQIVND (reference sequence). The CDR3 is 15 amino acids. V trimming: 8 bases; J trimming: 3 bases; junction bases outside the gene matches: 10. The CDR3 DNA is TGTGCCAGTGGGAGTCGACAGGGCCCCAATCAGCCCCAGCATTTT. Translation: CASGSRQGPNQPQHF. Together with reference TRBV19 and TRBJ1-5, the CDR3 gives the full variable domain: DGGITQSPKYLFRKEGQNVTLSCEQNLNHDAMYWYRQDPGQGLRLIYYSQIVNDFQKGDIAEGYSVSREKKESFPLTVTSAQKNPTAFYLCASGSRQGPNQPQHFGDGTRLSIL.

The chain recombines TRBV30 with TRBJ1-4; tentative D call: TRBD1 (6 bases). Deletions cut 3 bases from V and 6 bases from J, with 14 bases between. Germline V gives CDR1 GTSNPN, CDR2 SVGIG (reference sequence). The CDR3 is made up of 14 amino acids. CDR3 coding DNA: TGTGCCTGGAGCGAAGGGGGTAATGATGAAAAACTGTTTTTT. This encodes CAWSEGGNDEKLFF.

The rearrangement joins TRBV6-1 to TRBJ1-6; TRBD1 might be the D (5 bases). V lost 8 bases, J lost 5 bases, and 13 bases lay in between. The germline V gene encodes CDR1 MNHNS and CDR2 SASEGT. The CDR3 spans 14 residues. In DNA, the CDR3 is TGTGCCAGCGAAGCCGGGACGGATAATTCACCCCTCCACTTT. Translation: CASEAGTDNSPLHF.

The chain couples TRBV5-6 to TRBJ2-1; D perhaps matches TRBD1 (7 bases). CDR1 SGHDT and CDR2 YYEEEE come from the germline V gene. CDR3 size: 16 residues. V was pared by 3 bases and J by 8 bases, with 21 bases between. The CDR3 spells CASSWGDRGFEDEQFF. The DNA for the CDR3 is TGTGCCAGCAGCTGGGGGGACAGAGGGTTCGAGGATGAGCAGTTCTTC.

The CDR3 reads CASSLGEWDNQPQHF. CDR3 nucleotide sequence: TGTGCCAGCAGCTTAGGGGAGTGGGACAATCAGCCCCAGCATTTT. This chain uses TRBV7-9 with TRBJ1-5; D is ambiguous. V shed 1 base and J shed 3 bases, with 10 bases lying between them. The germline V gene encodes CDR1 SEHNR and CDR2 FQNEAQ (reference sequence). CDR3 length equals 15 residues.

V gene TRBV19 combines with J gene TRBJ1-5; D is unresolved. The CDR3 totals 15 residues. Germline-derived CDR1 and CDR2 are LNHDA and SQIVND (reference sequence). V was shortened by 0 bases and J by 9 bases, with 15 bases between the two germline ends. The CDR3, as DNA: TGTGCCAGTAGTATAGAGAATCAGGTTCTCGGGCCCCAGCATTTT. As protein: CASSIENQVLGPQHF. The full variable domain, rest sourced from reference TRBV19 and TRBJ1-5, is DGGITQSPKYLFRKEGQNVTLSCEQNLNHDAMYWYRQDPGQGLRLIYYSQIVNDFQKGDIAEGYSVSREKKESFPLTVTSAQKNPTAFYLCASSIENQVLGPQHFGDGTRLSIL.

The gene calls are TRBV28 and TRBJ1-5; D unresolved. Trimming shortened V by 1 base and J by 3 bases, and 10 bases separated the two germline ends. Per the germline V gene, CDR1 is MDHEN and CDR2 is SYDVKM. This CDR3 contains 15 residues. CDR3 DNA sequence: TGTGCCAGCAGTTTATTGTGGGCCCTCAATCAGCCCCAGCATTTT. It yields the protein CASSLLWALNQPQHF.